Below, 14 T cell receptor beta chains from the same sample are listed, as sequenced in a study of blood T cell repertoires in COVID-19. Data came from immunoSEQ multiplex PCR; TCRdb stores just in-frame clones and leaves some out. This table holds about 270,000 clones, 82% found once. The specimen sequenced was peripheral blood. All receptors derive from a woman in her late teens or twenties with acute or convalescent COVID-19.

The chain combines TRBV19 with TRBJ1-1; 7 bases align to TRBD1. Unmatched junction bases numbered 5, after V lost 7 bases and J lost 0 bases. Germline V CDR1 and CDR2: LNHDA, SQIVND (reference sequence). The CDR3 consists of 14 residues. This CDR3 is CASTKTGMNTEAFF. The CDR3 DNA follows: TGTGCCAGTACCAAGACAGGGATGAACACTGAAGCTTTCTTT.

The CDR3 reads CASSPTTGVVYGYTF. The CDR3 coding sequence is TGCGCCAGCAGCCCGACCACAGGGGTCGTCTATGGCTACACCTTC. This chain joins TRBV5-1 and TRBJ1-2, with 7 bases matching TRBD1. The V segment lost 4 bases and the J segment 4 bases; nucleotides outside the gene matches: 10. The CDR3 is 15 residues long. CDR1 is SGHRS and CDR2 is YFSETQ in the germline V gene.

This clone was counted once. The chain is built from TRBV30 and TRBJ1-1, with no clear D. The CDR3 totals 14 residues. CDR1 is GTSNPN, CDR2 SVGIG, per germline (reference sequence). With 3 bases removed from V and 0 bases from J, the gap between germline ends came to 11 bases. As DNA, the CDR3 is TGTGCCTGGAGGGTCCTTAGTGTGAACACTGAAGCTTTCTTT. Translation gives CAWRVLSVNTEAFF.

This clone was detected only once. The genes are TRBV28 and TRBJ1-5, with 7 bases identical to TRBD1. Trimming took 4 bases from V and 7 from J; bases not matched to a gene: 10. The CDR3 consists of 15 residues. Germline V CDR1 and CDR2: MDHEN, SYDVKM. The CDR3 DNA sequence: TGTGCCAGCAGTTCTCAGACAGGGCCCAGCCAGCCCCAGCATTTT. As protein: CASSSQTGPSQPQHF.

This sequence joins TRBV13 and TRBJ2-3, with D tentatively TRBD1 (6 bases). This CDR3 is built from 14 residues. V dropped 5 bases and J dropped 5 bases, with 14 bases sitting between them. Germline V CDR1 and CDR2: PRHDT, FYEKMQ (reference sequence). For the CDR3, the DNA is TGTGCCAGCAGCCCCGAGGGGGAGTTAGATACGCAGTATTTT. As protein: CASSPEGELDTQYF. The variable domain in full, with the rest retrieved from reference TRBV13 and TRBJ2-3, is AAGVIQSPRHLIKEKRETATLKCYPIPRHDTVYWYQQGPGQDPQFLISFYEKMQSDKGSIPDRFSAQQFSDYHSELNMSSLELGDSALYFCASSPEGELDTQYFGPGTRLTVL.

About this clone: The sample holds other DNA sequences that translate to the same CDR3. This rearrangement joins TRBV28 to TRBJ2-7, with 12 bases aligning to TRBD2. J lost 4 bases, V lost 4 bases, and 5 bases had no gene match. The CDR3 totals 15 residues. Per germline, CDR1 MDHEN and CDR2 SYDVKM. CDR3 loop: CASSSLAGGRYEQYF. CDR3 coding DNA: TGTGCCAGCAGTTCCCTAGCGGGAGGGAGGTACGAGCAGTACTTC.

The chain links TRBV30 to TRBJ2-3; 9 bases line up with TRBD2. From germline, CDR1 is GTSNPN and CDR2 SVGIG (reference sequence). The ends lost 3 bases at V and 4 bases at J; junction bases unmatched: 5. This CDR3 comprises 14 residues. This CDR3 reads CAWRRIAGADTQYF. Written as DNA, the CDR3 is TGTGCCTGGAGACGGATAGCGGGAGCAGATACGCAGTATTTT.

The chain uses TRBV4-1 and TRBJ1-2, with D uncertain. The CDR3 is 15 amino acids. Germline V gene lookup returns CDR1 MGHRA and CDR2 YSYEKL. The ends were cut back, 0 bases at V and 1 base at J, with 9 bases in the middle. CDR3 sequence reads: CASSQEGRSNYGYTF. The CDR3 DNA reads TGCGCCAGCAGCCAAGAAGGTAGGAGTAACTATGGCTACACCTTC.

The sample holds many counts of this clone. V gene TRBV21-1 combines with J gene TRBJ2-1; the listed D gene, TRBD2, was not tested against the DNA. TRBV21-1 is an annotated pseudogene. This CDR3 is built from 17 residues. CDR3 loop: CASSKGVSGIRYNEQFF. Written as DNA, the CDR3 is TGTGCCAGCAGCAAAGGGGTTAGCGGGATTCGCTACAATGAGCAGTTCTTC.

The J gene is TRBJ2-7, the V gene TRBV9; 9 bases map to TRBD2. The V gene's germline CDR1 is SGDLS and CDR2 YYNGEE. CDR3 length: 16 residues. Trimming took 0 bases from V and 6 from J; bases not matched to a gene: 10. The CDR3 DNA follows: TGTGCCAGCAGCGTAGCTACTTCGGGACTAGCAGGCGAGCAGTACTTC. This codes for CASSVATSGLAGEQYF.

This sequence joins TRBV30 and TRBJ2-2, with 8 positions matching TRBD1. Germline V gene lookup returns CDR1 GTSNPN and CDR2 SVGIG (reference sequence). The length of the CDR3 is 12 residues. CDR3: CATGGYTGELFF. The CDR3 coding sequence is TGTGCAACAGGGGGATACACCGGGGAGCTGTTTTTT. The complete variable domain, with remaining parts taken from reference TRBV30 and TRBJ2-2, reads SQTIHQWPATLVQPVGSPLSLECTVEGTSNPNLYWYRQAAGRGLQLLFYSVGIGQISSEVPQNLSASRPQDRQFILSSKKLLLSDSGFYLCATGGYTGELFFGEGSRLTVL.

The V and J genes are TRBV7-6 and TRBJ2-1; D not certain. V lost 0 bases and J lost 5, with 11 bases in between. Germline-derived CDR1 and CDR2 are SGHVS and FNYEAQ. This CDR3 contains 15 residues. The CDR3 nucleotides are TGTGCCAGCAGCTTAGCGAGTGCCACCAACAATGAGCAGTTCTTC. Residues: CASSLASATNNEQFF.

The gene calls are TRBV3-1 (or the pseudogene TRBV3-2) and TRBJ2-1; D remains unclear. The CDR3 is 13 amino acids. Trimming cost V 0 bases and J 9 bases, with 9 bases left between them. Germline V lookup: CDR1 LGHDT, CDR2 YNNKEL (reference sequence). Here the CDR3 reads CASSQDSRGEQFF. The CDR3, as DNA: TGTGCCAGCAGCCAAGATTCGAGAGGTGAGCAGTTCTTC.

About this clone: Compared with germline, one end of the junction differs, possibly owing to a read error. V is TRBV5-4 and J is TRBJ2-1; TRBD1 matches at 10 bases. The length of the CDR3 is 16 residues. The germline CDR1 and CDR2 sequences are SGHNT and YYREEE (reference sequence). The CDR3 sequence is CASSLVGTGAPNDQFF. CDR3 nucleotides: TGTGCCAGCAGCTTGGTCGGGACAGGGGCCCCCAATGATCAGTTCTTC.